This T cell receptor (beta chain) was sequenced during a study of T cells in placental villitis. A few cytomegalovirus and one Toxoplasma gondii villitis placentae were included. General study results and limits: Infectious CMV placentae carried more CMV-specific clones (roughly 0.01) than villitis of unknown etiology (roughly 0.00096).

About this clone itself: Its antigen is undetermined.

The immunoSEQ assay was v4. The data were produced by immunoSEQ multiplex PCR, yet TCRdb's version contains in-frame clones alone and is incomplete. This table has roughly 3,000 clones, about 75% appearing once. The receptor was isolated from a human patient with infectious villitis; the placental T cells may come from both mother and fetus. The sample comprised placental tissue containing maternal and fetal cells.

DNA of the CDR3: TGTGCCAGCAGCTTGGTTATAGTGGAGCAGTTCTTC. Translation gives CASSLVIVEQFF. This chain joins TRBV5-8 and TRBJ2-1; D is uncertain. Trimming took off 0 bases at V and 10 bases at J, with 8 bases between the two ends. Germline V gene data show CDR1 as SGHTS and CDR2 as YDEGEE. The CDR3 loop spans 12 amino acids.